This T cell receptor beta chain is from a study of blood T cell repertoires in COVID-19. Study-wide context: Samples came from the United States, Italy and Spain, spanning acute and convalescent COVID-19. Nucleic acid was either cDNA or gDNA, and it came from T cells, B-cell-depleted T cells, or PBMCs.

Original methodology: Amplification from reference gene primers served as the basis for estimated nucleated cell counts. Produced via immunoSEQ multiplex PCR; TCRdb's table is partial and in-frame only. The V and J calls and the clone size are those of that table, but D and trimming were determined from the DNA. The data contain 35,000 to 45,000 clones, roughly nine tenths of them seen just once; the ten biggest clones take up around 6.2%. The material sequenced was peripheral blood. The source is a human donor in a cohort sampled during active COVID-19.

CDR3 nucleotide sequence: TGCAGCGTACACGTCTGGGACAGTCTAGACACTGAAGCTTTCTTT. Its translation: CSVHVWDSLDTEAFF. V is TRBV29-1 and J is TRBJ1-1; TRBD1 matches at 7 bases. CDR3 length: 15 amino acids. V was clipped by 6 bases and J by 3 bases; unmatched bases: 13. Germline V CDR1 and CDR2: SQVTM, ANQGSEA.